The clone carrying this TCR beta chain has more than one count but fewer than ten. Its antigen remains unidentified. Donors likely had unrecorded immune exposures despite being nominally healthy when sampled. Germline trimming cut 2 bases from V and 7 bases from J; bases unmatched to any gene: 9. This CDR3 has 16 residues. CDR1 and CDR2 from the germline V gene are SGHRS and YFSETQ. The sample comes from a study of cytomegalovirus exposure and HLA in healthy donors. The PCR was carried out with 60 Vbeta primers and 13 Jbeta primers. The method was immunoSEQ multiplex PCR; TCRdb's version includes in-frame clones alone and lacks a portion of them. There are around 140,000 clones in the sample; over 60% occur only once, and 0.94% lies in the top ten. General study points: Fewer N-insertions (relative to the roughly 610-donor mean) were reportedly seen in an Asian-associated ancestry cluster in a later analysis.

Sequences were obtained from PBMCs. J is TRBJ2-1 and V is TRBV5-1; 10 bases line up with TRBD2. The clonotype originates from a woman aged 55-75 years in good health and CMV-seronegative. The CDR3 DNA reads as TGCGCCAGCAGCTTTTATTTCAGCGGGGGGGAGAATGAGCAGTTCTTC. It translates to CASSFYFSGGENEQFF.